The subject of this entry is one T cell receptor (beta chain). The data belong to a study of blood T cell repertoires in COVID-19. Study overall: Nucleic acid was either cDNA or gDNA, and it came from T cells, B-cell-depleted T cells, or PBMCs.

Authors' analysis steps: For nucleated cells, counts were estimated from reference gene primer amplification. TCRdb's table, derived via immunoSEQ multiplex PCR, lists solely in-frame clones and lacks some. Clone size and the V and J calls come from that table; the DNA yielded D and trimming. This sample yields over 400,000 clones, of which approximately 85% are seen a single time; 3.2% belongs to the top ten. This CDR3 contains 14 residues. V lost 3 bases and J lost 4, with 12 bases in between. Germline assignment: CDR1 SGHTA and CDR2 FQGNSA. The rearrangement joins TRBV7-2 to TRBJ1-1, with D perhaps TRBD1 (5 bases). The receptor's source is a human donor in a cohort sampled during active COVID-19. Sequenced input: peripheral blood. DNA for the CDR3: TGTGCCAGCAGCTTTTCAGGGTCGGGCACTGAAGCTTTCTTT. It encodes CASSFSGSGTEAFF.